These 3 T cell receptor beta chains came from one sample sequenced in a study of blood T cell repertoires in COVID-19. Repertoires were generated with immunoSEQ multiplex PCR, while TCRdb's copy carries only in-frame clones and drops some. The table records approximately 250,000 clones, around 84% of them present only once. Sequenced sample: peripheral blood. These receptors originate from a woman in her 40s who had recovered from COVID-19.

The V gene is TRBV3-1 (or the pseudogene TRBV3-2), the J gene TRBJ2-3, with TRBD2 identical over 9 bases. Germline CDR1 LGHDT, CDR2 YNNKEL (reference sequence). The CDR3 extends over 17 amino acids. V was clipped by 8 bases and J by 0 bases; unmatched bases: 12. The CDR3 loop reads CASGGPSGVASTDTQYF. The CDR3 nucleotides are TGTGCCAGCGGTGGACCTAGCGGGGTTGCTAGCACAGATACGCAGTATTTT.

This clone was recorded a few times. The rearrangement links TRBV10-1 to TRBJ2-2, with D perhaps TRBD1 (5 bases). Germline-derived CDR1 and CDR2 are WNHNN and SYGVQD (reference sequence). The CDR3 has 14 amino acids. Between the trimmed V and J ends, which lost 5 bases and 6 bases, there was a span of 13 bases. The CDR3 sequence is CASSMPGIPGELFF. CDR3 DNA: TGCGCCAGCAGTATGCCAGGGATTCCCGGGGAGCTGTTTTTT.

In its sample, this clone was seen once. This rearrangement joins TRBV15 to TRBJ1-5; possible D gene TRBD1, 5 bases. Germline values: CDR1 LNHNV, CDR2 YYDKDF (reference sequence). V dropped 0 bases and J dropped 5 bases, with 11 bases sitting between them. This CDR3 is 15 amino acids long. The CDR3 spells CATSRDIGGDQPQHF. For the CDR3, the DNA is TGTGCCACCAGCAGAGATATTGGAGGGGATCAGCCCCAGCATTTT.